Following are 8 T cell receptor beta chains from one sample sequenced in a study of blood T cell repertoires in COVID-19. Some clones are missing from TCRdb's copy, which holds only in-frame ones; the method was immunoSEQ multiplex PCR. The profile shows some 300,000 clones, roughly 86% of them singletons. Sequences were obtained from peripheral blood. All receptors derive from a man aged 65 to 79 with acute or convalescent COVID-19.

This clone was counted between two and nine times. This sequence joins TRBV5-4 and TRBJ1-6, with TRBD1 identical over 10 bases. CDR1 SGHNT and CDR2 YYREEE come from the germline V gene (reference sequence). CDR3 size: 15 residues. J lost 9 bases, V lost 1 base, and 4 bases had no gene match. This CDR3 reads CASSLSTGGLSPLHF. The CDR3 nucleotides read TGTGCCAGCAGCTTGTCGACAGGGGGCCTTTCACCCCTCCACTTT.

This sequence joins TRBV19 and TRBJ2-1, with D perhaps matching TRBD2 (7 bases). The CDR3 extends over 14 amino acids. V was shortened by 1 base and J by 10 bases, with 14 bases between the two germline ends. Germline CDR1 is LNHDA and CDR2 is SQIVND (reference sequence). DNA of the CDR3: TGTGCCAGTAGTATAGCGGGGGGCGGCCGCGAGCAGTTCTTC. It yields the protein CASSIAGGGREQFF. Full variable domain (rest looked up from reference TRBV19 and TRBJ2-1): DGGITQSPKYLFRKEGQNVTLSCEQNLNHDAMYWYRQDPGQGLRLIYYSQIVNDFQKGDIAEGYSVSREKKESFPLTVTSAQKNPTAFYLCASSIAGGGREQFFGPGTRLTVL.

In DNA form, the CDR3 reads TGTGCCAGTAGTGAAGCGGAGGGAAGGCGCTATGGCTACACCTTC. Translating gives CASSEAEGRRYGYTF. The genes are TRBV19 and TRBJ1-2, with no clear D. This CDR3 has 15 residues. V lost 5 bases and J 4 bases, leaving 17 bases between the germline ends. Germline CDR1 is LNHDA and CDR2 is SQIVND (reference sequence).

The chain uses TRBV20-1 and TRBJ1-4, with D unresolved. The germline V and J ends were trimmed by 3 bases and 4 bases, with 12 bases remaining between them. Germline lookup yields CDR1 DFQATT and CDR2 SNEGSKA (reference sequence). The CDR3 has 14 residues. The CDR3 sequence: CSASPAGVNEKLFF. For the CDR3, the DNA is TGCAGTGCTAGTCCGGCAGGCGTTAATGAAAAACTGTTTTTT.

The chain uses TRBV7-8 and TRBJ1-2; TRBD1 might be the D (5 bases). V lost 7 bases and J lost 0, with 18 bases in between. The CDR3 runs 16 residues. Per the germline V gene, CDR1 is SGHVS and CDR2 is FQNEAQ. The CDR3 loop reads CASTNNVGRANYGYTF. The DNA of the CDR3 is TGTGCCAGCACCAACAATGTGGGGCGAGCTAACTATGGCTACACCTTC.

The chain couples TRBV5-5 to TRBJ1-1; no firm D call. The CDR3 consists of 11 residues. Germline CDR1 SGHKS, CDR2 YYEKEE (reference sequence). Trimming cost V 0 bases and J 10 bases, with 7 bases left between them. The CDR3 loop is CASSLELGAFF. CDR3 nucleotide sequence: TGTGCCAGCAGCTTGGAACTAGGAGCTTTCTTT. The full variable domain, rest sourced from reference TRBV5-5 and TRBJ1-1, is DAGVTQSPTHLIKTRGQQVTLRCSPISGHKSVSWYQQVLGQGPQFIFQYYEKEERGRGNFPDRFSARQFPNYSSELNVNALLLGDSALYLCASSLELGAFFGQGTRLTVV.

This clone was picked up one time. The chain couples TRBV25-1 to TRBJ2-5, with a weak D call TRBD1 (7 bases). The V end was cut by 1 base, the J end by 1 base, with 13 bases between. The CDR3 is made up of 16 amino acids. Germline assignment: CDR1 MGHDK and CDR2 SYGVNS. In DNA, the CDR3 is TGTGCCAGCAGTGAATCGGGCAGGGGGGTCCAAGAGACCCAGTACTTC. It is translated as CASSESGRGVQETQYF. Filled out from reference TRBV25-1 and TRBJ2-5, the complete variable domain reads EADIYQTPRYLVIGTGKKITLECSQTMGHDKMYWYQQDPGMELHLIHYSYGVNSTEKGDLSSESTVSRIRTEHFPLTLESARPSHTSQYLCASSESGRGVQETQYFGPGTRLLVL.

The chain combines TRBV18 with TRBJ1-3; D remains unclear. Germline CDR1 reads KGHSH; CDR2 reads LQKENI. This CDR3 has 14 amino acids. Between the trimmed V and J ends, which lost 3 bases and 3 bases, there was a span of 9 bases. The CDR3 DNA is TGTGCCAGCTCACCTGGACTTATTGGAAACACCATATATTTT. Protein sequence: CASSPGLIGNTIYF. Looking up the rest from reference TRBV18 and TRBJ1-3 gives the full variable domain: NAGVMQNPRHLVRRRGQEARLRCSPMKGHSHVYWYRQLPEEGLKFMVYLQKENIIDESGMPKERFSAEFPKEGPSILRIQQVVRGDSAAYFCASSPGLIGNTIYFGEGSWLTVV.